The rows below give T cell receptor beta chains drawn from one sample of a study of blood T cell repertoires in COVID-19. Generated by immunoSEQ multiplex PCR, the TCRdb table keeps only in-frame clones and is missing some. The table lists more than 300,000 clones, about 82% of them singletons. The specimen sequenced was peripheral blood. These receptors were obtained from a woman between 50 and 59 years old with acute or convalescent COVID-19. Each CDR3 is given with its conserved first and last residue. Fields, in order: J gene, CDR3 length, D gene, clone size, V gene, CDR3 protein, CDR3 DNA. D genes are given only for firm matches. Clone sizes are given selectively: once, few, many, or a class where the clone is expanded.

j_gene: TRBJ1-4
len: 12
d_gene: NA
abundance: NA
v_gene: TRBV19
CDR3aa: CASSISDEKLFF
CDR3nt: TGTGCCAGTAGTATCTCCGATGAAAAACTGTTTTTT

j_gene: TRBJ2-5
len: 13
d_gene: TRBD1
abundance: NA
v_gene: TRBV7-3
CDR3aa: CASSKGQQETQYF
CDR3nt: TGTGCCAGCAGCAAGGGACAGCAAGAGACCCAGTACTTC

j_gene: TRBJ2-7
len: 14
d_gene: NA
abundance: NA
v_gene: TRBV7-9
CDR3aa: CASSLGEVMVEQYF
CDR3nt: TGTGCCAGCAGCTTAGGAGAGGTGATGGTCGAGCAGTACTTC

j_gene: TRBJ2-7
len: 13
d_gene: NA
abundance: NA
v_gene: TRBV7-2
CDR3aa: CASSLGGRGEQYF
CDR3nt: TGTGCCAGCAGCTTGGGGGGTCGGGGCGAGCAGTACTTC

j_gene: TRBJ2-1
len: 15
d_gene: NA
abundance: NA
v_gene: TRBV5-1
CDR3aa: CASSPQLVFYNEQFF
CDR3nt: TGCGCCAGCAGCCCCCAACTAGTCTTCTACAATGAGCAGTTCTTC

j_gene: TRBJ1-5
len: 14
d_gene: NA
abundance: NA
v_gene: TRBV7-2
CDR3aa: CASSTDTSNQPQHF
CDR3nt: TGTGCCAGCAGCACAGACACAAGCAATCAGCCCCAGCATTTT

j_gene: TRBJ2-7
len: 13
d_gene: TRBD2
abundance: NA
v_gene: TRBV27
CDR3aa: CASRTWGGYEQYF
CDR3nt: TGTGCCAGCAGAACCTGGGGGGGCTACGAGCAGTACTTC

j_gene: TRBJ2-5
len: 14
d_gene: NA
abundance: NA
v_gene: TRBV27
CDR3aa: CASSFRVVGETQYF
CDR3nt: TGTGCCAGCAGTTTCAGGGTGGTCGGAGAGACCCAGTACTTC

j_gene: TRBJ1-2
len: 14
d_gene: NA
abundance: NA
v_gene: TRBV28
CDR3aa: CASYEDRTNYGYTF
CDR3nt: TGTGCCAGTTATGAGGACAGAACTAACTATGGCTACACCTTC

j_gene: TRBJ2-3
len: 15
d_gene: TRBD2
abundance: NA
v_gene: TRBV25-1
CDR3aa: CASSDLAGTTDTQYF
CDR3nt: TGTGCCAGCAGTGATCTAGCGGGAACCACAGATACGCAGTATTTT

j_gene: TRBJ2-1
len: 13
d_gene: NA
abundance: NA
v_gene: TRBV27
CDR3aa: CASSLGLGGEQFF
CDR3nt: TGTGCCAGCAGTTTAGGACTGGGTGGTGAGCAGTTCTTC

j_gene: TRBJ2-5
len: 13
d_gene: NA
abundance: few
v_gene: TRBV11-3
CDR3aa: CASSAGDEETQYF
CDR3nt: TGTGCCAGCAGCGCAGGGGATGAGGAGACCCAGTACTTC

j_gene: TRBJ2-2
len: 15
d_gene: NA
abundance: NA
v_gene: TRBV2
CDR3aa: CASSSTGQNTGELFF
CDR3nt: TGTGCCAGCAGTTCTACAGGACAGAACACCGGGGAGCTGTTTTTT

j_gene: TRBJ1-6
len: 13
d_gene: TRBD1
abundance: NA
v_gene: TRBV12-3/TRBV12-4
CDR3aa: CASSLDRRSPLHF
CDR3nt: TGTGCCAGCAGTTTGGACAGGAGATCACCCCTCCACTTT

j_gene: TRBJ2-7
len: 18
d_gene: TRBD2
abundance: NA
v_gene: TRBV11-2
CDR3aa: CASSREIRDYQFSYEQYF
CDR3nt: TGTGCCAGCAGCCGCGAGATCAGGGACTACCAATTCTCCTACGAGCAGTACTTC

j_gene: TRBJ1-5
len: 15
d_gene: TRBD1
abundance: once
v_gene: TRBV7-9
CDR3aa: CASSPETGTSQPQHF
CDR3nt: TGTGCCAGCAGCCCCGAGACAGGGACATCTCAGCCCCAGCATTTT

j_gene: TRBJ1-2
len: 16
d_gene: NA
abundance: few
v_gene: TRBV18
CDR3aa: CASSPYVGEGDIGYTF
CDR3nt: TGTGCCAGCTCACCCTACGTTGGGGAAGGGGATATCGGCTACACCTTC

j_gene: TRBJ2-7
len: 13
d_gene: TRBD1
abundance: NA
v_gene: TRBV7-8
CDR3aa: CASSFNRGPEQYF
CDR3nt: TGTGCCAGCAGCTTTAACAGGGGGCCCGAGCAGTACTTC

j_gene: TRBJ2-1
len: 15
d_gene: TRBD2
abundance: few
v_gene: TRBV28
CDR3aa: CASSLQLAGINEQFF
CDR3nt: TGTGCCAGCAGTTTACAACTAGCGGGAATAAATGAGCAGTTCTTC

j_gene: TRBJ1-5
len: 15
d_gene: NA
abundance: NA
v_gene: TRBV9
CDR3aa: CASSVGQGFNQPQHF
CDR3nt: TGTGCCAGCAGCGTAGGTCAGGGGTTTAATCAGCCCCAGCATTTT

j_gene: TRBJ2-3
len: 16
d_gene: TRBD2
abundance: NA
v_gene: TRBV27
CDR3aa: CASSTRLAGGANTQYF
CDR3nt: TGTGCCAGCAGTACCAGACTAGCGGGAGGCGCGAATACGCAGTATTTT

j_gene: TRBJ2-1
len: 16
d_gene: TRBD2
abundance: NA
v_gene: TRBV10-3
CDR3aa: CAITTTSGTTYNEQFF
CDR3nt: TGTGCCATCACCACGACTAGCGGGACGACCTACAATGAGCAGTTCTTC

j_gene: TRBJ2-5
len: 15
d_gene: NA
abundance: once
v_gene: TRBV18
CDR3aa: CASSPRGGAQETQYF
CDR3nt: TGTGCCAGCTCACCCAGAGGGGGGGCGCAGGAGACCCAGTACTTC

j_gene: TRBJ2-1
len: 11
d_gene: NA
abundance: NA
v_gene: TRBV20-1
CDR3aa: CSANQYNEQFF
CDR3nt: TGCAGTGCTAATCAATACAATGAGCAGTTCTTC

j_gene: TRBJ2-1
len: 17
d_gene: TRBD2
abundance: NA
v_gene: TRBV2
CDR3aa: CASSDTRGTSGYNEQFF
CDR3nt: TGTGCCAGCAGTGATACCCGCGGGACTAGCGGCTACAATGAGCAGTTCTTC

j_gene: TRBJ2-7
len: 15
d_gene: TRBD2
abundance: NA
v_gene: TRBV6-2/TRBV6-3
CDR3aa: CASSYSRAGSAEQYF
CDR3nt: TGTGCCAGCAGTTACTCGAGAGCGGGAAGCGCCGAGCAGTACTTC

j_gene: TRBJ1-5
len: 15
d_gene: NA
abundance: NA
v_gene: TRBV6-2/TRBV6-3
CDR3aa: CASSYNRDYNQPQHF
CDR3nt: TGTGCCAGCAGTTACAACAGGGACTACAATCAGCCCCAGCATTTT

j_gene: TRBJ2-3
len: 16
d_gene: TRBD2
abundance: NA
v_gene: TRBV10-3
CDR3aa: CAIRATSGSFPYTQYF
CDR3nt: TGTGCCATCAGGGCAACTAGCGGGAGTTTTCCCTATACGCAGTATTTT

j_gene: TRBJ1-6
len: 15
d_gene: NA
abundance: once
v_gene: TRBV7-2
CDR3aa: CASSLGRVPNSPLHF
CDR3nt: TGTGCCAGCAGCTTAGGCAGGGTGCCTAATTCACCCCTCCACTTT

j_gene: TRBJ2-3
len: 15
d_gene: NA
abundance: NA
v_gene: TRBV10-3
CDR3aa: CAISAATASTDTQYF
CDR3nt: TGTGCCATCAGTGCGGCGACAGCTAGCACAGATACGCAGTATTTT

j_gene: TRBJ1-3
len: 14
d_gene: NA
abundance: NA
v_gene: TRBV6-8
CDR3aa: CASMGGPWGNTIYF
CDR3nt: TGTGCCAGCATGGGGGGGCCCTGGGGAAACACCATATATTTT

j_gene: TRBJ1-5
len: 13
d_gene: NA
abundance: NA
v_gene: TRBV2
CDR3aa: CASSELTGQPQHF
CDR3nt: TGTGCCAGCAGTGAACTTACGGGGCAGCCCCAGCATTTT

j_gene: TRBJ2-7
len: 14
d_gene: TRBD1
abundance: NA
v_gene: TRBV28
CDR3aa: CASRTTGGGYEQYF
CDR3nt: TGTGCCAGCAGAACTACAGGGGGCGGGTACGAGCAGTACTTC

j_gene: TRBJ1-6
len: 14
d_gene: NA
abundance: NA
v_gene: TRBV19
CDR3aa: CASRNRVGNSPLHF
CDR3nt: TGTGCCAGTAGGAACAGGGTTGGCAATTCACCCCTCCACTTT

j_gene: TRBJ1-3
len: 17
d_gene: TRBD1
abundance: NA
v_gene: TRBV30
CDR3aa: CAWNTGPGQGSGNTIYF
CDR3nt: TGTGCCTGGAATACAGGCCCGGGACAGGGGTCTGGAAACACCATATATTTT

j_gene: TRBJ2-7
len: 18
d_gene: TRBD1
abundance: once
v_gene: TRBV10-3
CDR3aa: CAISGGDRGSLSSYEQYF
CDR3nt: TGTGCCATCAGTGGGGGGGACAGGGGGTCCCTCTCCTCCTACGAGCAGTACTTC

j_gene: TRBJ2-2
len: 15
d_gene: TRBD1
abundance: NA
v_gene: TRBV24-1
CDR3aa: CATSDYRGYTGELFF
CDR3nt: TGTGCCACCAGTGACTACAGGGGATACACCGGGGAGCTGTTTTTT

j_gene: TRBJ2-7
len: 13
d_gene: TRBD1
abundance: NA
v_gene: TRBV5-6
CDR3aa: CASSKGQVYEQYF
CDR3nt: TGTGCCAGCAGCAAGGGACAGGTATACGAGCAGTACTTC

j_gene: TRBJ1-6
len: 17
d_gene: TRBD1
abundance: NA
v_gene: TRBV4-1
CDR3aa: CASSQSDRAPYNSPLHF
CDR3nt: TGCGCCAGCAGCCAATCCGACAGGGCCCCCTATAATTCACCCCTCCACTTT

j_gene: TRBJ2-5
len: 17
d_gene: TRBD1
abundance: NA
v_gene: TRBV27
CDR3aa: CASSSSGTGDLQETQYF
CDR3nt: TGTGCCAGCAGCAGTTCCGGGACAGGGGATCTTCAAGAGACCCAGTACTTC

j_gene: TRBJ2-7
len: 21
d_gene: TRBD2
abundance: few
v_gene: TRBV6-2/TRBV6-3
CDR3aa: CASSYLSIFTLSGPSSYEQYF
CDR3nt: TGTGCCAGCAGTTACTTAAGTATCTTCACCCTTAGCGGGCCCTCCTCCTACGAGCAGTACTTC

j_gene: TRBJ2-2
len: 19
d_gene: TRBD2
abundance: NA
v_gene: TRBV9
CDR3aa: CASSSKMGLAERNTGELFF
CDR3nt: TGTGCCAGCAGCTCCAAGATGGGACTAGCGGAGAGGAACACCGGGGAGCTGTTTTTT

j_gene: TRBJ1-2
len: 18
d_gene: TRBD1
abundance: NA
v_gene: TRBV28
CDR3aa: CASSPLRSTGARDYGYTF
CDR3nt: TGTGCCAGCAGTCCCTTGCGATCGACAGGGGCGAGGGACTATGGCTACACCTTC

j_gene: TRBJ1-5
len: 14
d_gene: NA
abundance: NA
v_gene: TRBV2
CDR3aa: CASNKVRGDQPQHF
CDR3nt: TGTGCCAGCAATAAGGTCCGGGGGGATCAGCCCCAGCATTTT

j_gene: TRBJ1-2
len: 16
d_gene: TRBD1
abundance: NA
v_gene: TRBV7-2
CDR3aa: CASSLSGTGFNYGYTF
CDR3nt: TGTGCCAGCAGCCTCTCAGGGACAGGGTTTAACTATGGCTACACCTTC

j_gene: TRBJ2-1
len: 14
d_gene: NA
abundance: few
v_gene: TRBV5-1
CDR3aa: CASSLDRYDNEQFF
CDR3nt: TGCGCCAGCAGCTTGGATCGCTACGACAATGAGCAGTTCTTC

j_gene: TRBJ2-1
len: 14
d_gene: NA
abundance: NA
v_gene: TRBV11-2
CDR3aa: CASSPVQGHNEQFF
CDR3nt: TGTGCCAGCAGCCCGGTGCAGGGGCACAATGAGCAGTTCTTC

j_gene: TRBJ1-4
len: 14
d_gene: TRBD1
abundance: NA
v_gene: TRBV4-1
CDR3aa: CASSQTGGIEKLFF
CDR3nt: TGCGCCAGCAGCCAGACAGGGGGCATTGAAAAACTGTTTTTT

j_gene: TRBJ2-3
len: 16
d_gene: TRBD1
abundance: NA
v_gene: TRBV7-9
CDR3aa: CASSFGGTGATDTQYF
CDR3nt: TGTGCCAGCAGCTTCGGCGGGACAGGGGCCACAGATACGCAGTATTTT

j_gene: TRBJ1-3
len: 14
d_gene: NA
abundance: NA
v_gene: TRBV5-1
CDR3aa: CASAESEAGNTIYF
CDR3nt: TGCGCCAGCGCGGAGAGCGAGGCTGGAAACACCATATATTTT